The 25 T cell receptor beta chains below were found in one sample sequenced in a study of cytomegalovirus exposure and HLA in healthy donors. PCR used 60 Vbeta primers and 13 Jbeta primers. Clones were read by immunoSEQ multiplex PCR, and TCRdb kept only the in-frame ones, dropping some. The sample shows approximately 150,000 clones, around 80% of them seen only once. The specimen sequenced was PBMCs. These receptors were collected from a young woman in good health and CMV-seronegative.

The V and J genes are TRBV10-1 and TRBJ2-1; TRBD2 agrees at 7 bases. The CDR3 sequence is 13 residues long. V shed 6 bases, J shed 5 bases, and the junction held 4 bases outside the gene matches. In germline, CDR1 is WNHNN, CDR2 SYGVQD (reference sequence). The DNA for the CDR3 is TGCGCCAGCAGCCTGGGACTAAACAATGAGCAGTTCTTC. It is translated as CASSLGLNNEQFF.

This chain joins TRBV5-1 and TRBJ2-4; no firm D call. Germline-derived CDR1 and CDR2 are SGHRS and YFSETQ. The V end was cut by 1 base, the J end by 0 bases, with 11 bases between. The CDR3 sequence is 16 residues long. The CDR3 spells CASSLPTDLAKNIQYF. The CDR3, as DNA: TGCGCCAGCAGCTTGCCTACAGACCTAGCCAAAAACATTCAGTACTTC.

This chain uses TRBV28 with TRBJ1-1; 8 bases line up with TRBD1. This CDR3 has 12 amino acids. V lost 6 bases, J lost 11 bases, and 8 bases stayed unmatched. Looked up from germline, CDR1 is MDHEN and CDR2 is SYDVKM. In DNA, the CDR3 is TGTGCCAGCAGGCGGGACAGGCTTTTGGCTTTCTTT. This translates into CASRRDRLLAFF.

V usage is TRBV5-6 and J usage is TRBJ1-6; D is uncertain. Germline CDR1 and CDR2: SGHDT and YYEEEE. The CDR3 is 12 amino acids. The V gene lost 0 bases and the J gene lost 13 bases, with 8 bases spanning the gap. This CDR3 is CASSLAAQPLHF. CDR3 in DNA: TGTGCCAGCAGCTTGGCCGCCCAGCCCCTCCACTTT.

The sample holds one count of this clone. The CDR3 protein is CASSYGQVNTEAFF. The CDR3 coding sequence is TGTGCCAGCAGTTATGGACAGGTGAACACTGAAGCTTTCTTT. The chain links TRBV2 to TRBJ1-1; 7 bases fit TRBD1. Trimming at V came to 5 bases and at J to 0 bases, leaving 3 bases not matched to a gene. The CDR3 consists of 14 residues. CDR1 is SNHLY and CDR2 is FYNNEI in the germline V gene.

J is TRBJ2-7 and V is TRBV6-6; D possibly corresponds to TRBD1 (6 bases). Germline loops: CDR1 MNHNY, CDR2 SVGAGI (reference sequence). The CDR3 covers 13 residues. The V end was cut by 5 bases, the J end by 6 bases, with 14 bases between. The CDR3 coding sequence is TGTGCCAGCAGTGGACTGACAGGCCCCGAGCAGTACTTC. This codes for CASSGLTGPEQYF.

The chain recombines TRBV30 with TRBJ2-4, with 8 bases identical to TRBD2. CDR3 length: 15 residues. From germline, CDR1 is GTSNPN and CDR2 SVGIG (reference sequence). The V and J ends lost 3 bases and 2 bases, in that order; junction bases with no gene match: 6. CDR3 nucleotides: TGTGCCTGGAGGGCGGGGGGCGCTTCCAAAAACATTCAGTACTTC. Protein: CAWRAGGASKNIQYF.

The V and J genes are TRBV19 and TRBJ2-7, with TRBD2 identical over 12 bases. Germline values: CDR1 LNHDA, CDR2 SQIVND (reference sequence). This CDR3 has 18 amino acids. V gave up 5 bases and J gave up 1 base; unmatched junction bases: 12. CDR3 sequence reads: CASSATQGLAGPSYEQYF. DNA for the CDR3: TGTGCCAGTAGTGCAACCCAGGGACTAGCGGGCCCTTCCTACGAGCAGTACTTC.

About this clone itself: This sample includes further DNA sequences coding for the same CDR3. CDR3 sequence reads: CAWSGTGSYEQYF. CDR3 in DNA: TGTGCCTGGAGTGGGACAGGGTCCTACGAGCAGTACTTC. The chain is built from TRBV30 and TRBJ2-7; 8 nucleotides match TRBD1. The V gene end was trimmed by 1 base and the J gene end by 1 base; junction bases not matched to a gene: 0. This CDR3 spans 13 amino acids. Germline V gives CDR1 GTSNPN, CDR2 SVGIG (reference sequence).

The rearrangement links TRBV7-2 to TRBJ2-2; 11 bases match TRBD2. The V and J ends lost 4 bases and 3 bases, in that order; junction bases with no gene match: 7. Germline assignment: CDR1 SGHTA and CDR2 FQGNSA. CDR3 length: 17 residues. Here the CDR3 reads CASSWPTSGSHTGELFF. The CDR3, as DNA: TGTGCCAGCAGCTGGCCTACTAGCGGGAGTCACACCGGGGAGCTGTTTTTT.

The genes are TRBV7-9 and TRBJ2-5; 7 bases agree with TRBD2. V gave up 6 bases and J gave up 5 bases; unmatched junction bases: 12. Germline CDR1 and CDR2: SEHNR and FQNEAQ (reference sequence). The CDR3 length is 15 residues. CDR3 residues: CASSRAVGGSETQYF. The CDR3 nucleotides are TGTGCCAGCAGTAGGGCCGTGGGGGGGTCGGAGACCCAGTACTTC.

The V and J genes are TRBV30 and TRBJ1-3; perhaps TRBD1 as D (5 bases). V was cut by 3 bases and J by 0 bases, with 15 bases left in between. This CDR3 comprises 16 residues. CDR1 is GTSNPN, CDR2 SVGIG, per germline (reference sequence). The CDR3 DNA reads as TGTGCCTGGAGGGGCTTTGACAGCCTCTCTGGAAACACCATATATTTT. This gives the protein CAWRGFDSLSGNTIYF.

This chain uses TRBV5-1 with TRBJ1-1, with a weak D call TRBD1 (5 bases). The CDR3 has 13 residues. The V gene's germline CDR1 is SGHRS and CDR2 YFSETQ. Trimming cost V 2 bases and J 1 base, with 6 bases left between them. The CDR3: CASSFQGNTEAFF. The CDR3 coding sequence is TGCGCCAGCAGCTTTCAGGGGAACACTGAAGCTTTCTTT.

Note on this clone: Germline and junction disagree at one end, which may indicate a read error. The chain is built from TRBV30 and TRBJ2-5; TRBD2 might be the D (5 bases). This CDR3 region has 13 residues. Germline V CDR1 and CDR2: GTSNPN, SVGIG (reference sequence). In nucleotides, the CDR3 is TGTGACTGGAGTGTACCCGGGGTTGAGACCCAGTACTTC. Encoded protein: CDWSVPGVETQYF. Complete variable domain (other parts from reference TRBV30 and TRBJ2-5): SQTIHQWPATLVQPVGSPLSLECTVEGTSNPNLYWYRQAAGRGLQLLFYSVGIGQISSEVPQNLSASRPQDRQFILSSKKLLLSDSGFYLCDWSVPGVETQYFGPGTRLLVL.

The DNA of the CDR3 is TGCGCCAGCAGTTCCCAAACAGGGGGGTTCTACGAGCAGTACTTC. It codes for CASSSQTGGFYEQYF. V is TRBV10-2 and J is TRBJ2-7; 8 bases are a match to TRBD1. J was trimmed by 3 bases and V by 5 bases; bases with no gene match: 9. This CDR3 contains 15 residues. Per the germline V gene, CDR1 is WSHSY and CDR2 is SAAADI.

V usage is TRBV5-1 and J usage is TRBJ1-2, with D possibly being TRBD1 (5 bases). Germline V gene lookup returns CDR1 SGHRS and CDR2 YFSETQ. The CDR3 is 14 amino acids. Trimming cost V 0 bases and J 3 bases, with 9 bases left between them. This CDR3 reads CASSLAVTDYGYTF. The CDR3 DNA reads TGCGCCAGCAGCTTGGCCGTGACAGACTATGGCTACACCTTC. Full variable domain (missing parts from reference TRBV5-1 and TRBJ1-2): KAGVTQTPRYLIKTRGQQVTLSCSPISGHRSVSWYQQTPGQGLQFLFEYFSETQRNKGNFPGRFSGRQFSNSRSEMNVSTLELGDSALYLCASSLAVTDYGYTFGSGTRLTVV.

The V gene is TRBV30, the J gene TRBJ2-7, with 11 bases matching TRBD1. V shed 8 bases and J 7 bases; nucleotides not matched to a gene: 10. The CDR3 is 13 residues long. The germline CDR1 and CDR2 sequences are GTSNPN and SVGIG (reference sequence). The DNA for the CDR3 is TGTGCCAGTGGACAGGGGGCCGGTCGTGAGCAGTACTTC. This translates into CASGQGAGREQYF.

This clone has just one count. The chain uses TRBV14 and TRBJ2-5; TRBD1 matches 7 bases. V lost 4 bases and J lost 1; bases outside the gene matches: 9. This CDR3 spans 16 amino acids. The germline V gene encodes CDR1 SGHDN and CDR2 FVKESK. Here the CDR3 DNA reads TGTGCCAGCAGCCGCAGCCGGGACAGCTTCCAAGAGACCCAGTACTTC. Protein sequence: CASSRSRDSFQETQYF.

The J gene is TRBJ2-5, the V gene TRBV15, with D tentatively TRBD2 (5 bases). Trimming pared 5 bases from V and 7 bases from J, leaving 23 bases between. The CDR3 is made up of 16 amino acids. Germline V gene data show CDR1 as LNHNV and CDR2 as YYDKDF (reference sequence). The CDR3 region has the DNA TGTGCCACCAGCCCGCGAGGGAGCAGCCGAGGCGGGACCCAGTACTTC. It yields the protein CATSPRGSSRGGTQYF.

V usage is TRBV5-1 and J usage is TRBJ2-5, with TRBD1 matching 8 bases. The germline V gene encodes CDR1 SGHRS and CDR2 YFSETQ. The CDR3 runs to 15 residues. The V gene end was trimmed by 2 bases and the J gene end by 7 bases; junction bases not matched to a gene: 10. CDR3 amino acids: CASSLGTGALRTQYF. The CDR3 DNA reads TGCGCCAGCAGCTTAGGGACAGGTGCCCTTCGGACCCAGTACTTC.

This chain links TRBV15 with TRBJ2-7, with a tentative D call TRBD2 (5 bases). Germline V lookup: CDR1 LNHNV, CDR2 YYDKDF (reference sequence). The V and J ends lost 0 bases and 7 bases respectively, with 13 bases between them. This CDR3 is built from 14 residues. The CDR3 here is CATSRDRLAGEQYF. The CDR3 coding sequence is TGTGCCACCAGCAGAGATCGGCTAGCCGGGGAGCAGTACTTC.

This clone was recorded once. V is TRBV7-6 and J is TRBJ2-1, with 12 bases lining up with TRBD2. Germline V gene data show CDR1 as SGHVS and CDR2 as FNYEAQ. This CDR3 comprises 14 residues. V shed 9 bases, J shed 2 bases, and the junction held 2 bases outside the gene matches. The CDR3 DNA follows: TGTGCCAGTGGACTAGCGGGACCCTACAATGAGCAGTTCTTC. As protein: CASGLAGPYNEQFF.

The J gene is TRBJ2-7, the V gene TRBV6-1; D possibly corresponds to TRBD1 (6 bases). The germline V gene has CDR1 MNHNS and CDR2 SASEGT. The CDR3 loop spans 14 amino acids. V lost 7 bases and J lost 1, with 14 bases in between. This chain's CDR3 is CASKHLDSSYEQYF. In DNA, the CDR3 is TGTGCCAGCAAACACCTGGACAGTTCCTACGAGCAGTACTTC.

V gene TRBV7-2 combines with J gene TRBJ2-1; 11 nucleotides agree with TRBD2. The germline V gene has CDR1 SGHTA and CDR2 FQGNSA. With 5 bases clipped from V and 7 bases from J, the junction kept 19 bases outside the gene matches. This CDR3 has 19 amino acids. The CDR3 spells CASSVPRGLAVPRGNEQFF. CDR3 coding DNA: TGTGCCAGCAGCGTCCCGAGGGGACTAGCGGTTCCCCGGGGGAATGAGCAGTTCTTC.

V usage is TRBV19 and J usage is TRBJ1-3, with 7 bases lining up with TRBD1. The CDR3 runs to 14 residues. Germline CDR1 LNHDA, CDR2 SQIVND (reference sequence). V gave up 5 bases and J gave up 2 bases; unmatched junction bases: 3. CDR3 residues: CASSPQGTGNTIYF. The CDR3 nucleotides read TGTGCCAGTAGTCCACAGGGGACTGGAAACACCATATATTTT.